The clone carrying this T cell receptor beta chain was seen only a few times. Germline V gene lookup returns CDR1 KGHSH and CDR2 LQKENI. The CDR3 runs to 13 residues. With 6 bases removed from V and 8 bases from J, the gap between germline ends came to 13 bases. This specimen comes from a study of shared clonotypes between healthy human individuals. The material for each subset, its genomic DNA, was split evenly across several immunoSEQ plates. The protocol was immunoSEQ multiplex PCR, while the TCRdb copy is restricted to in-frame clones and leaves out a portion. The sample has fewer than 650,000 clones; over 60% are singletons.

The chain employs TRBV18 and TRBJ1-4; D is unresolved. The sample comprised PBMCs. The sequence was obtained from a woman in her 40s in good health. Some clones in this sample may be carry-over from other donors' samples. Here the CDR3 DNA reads TGTGCCAGCTCGTCGGTTGCTCCCGAAAAACTGTTTTTT. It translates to CASSSVAPEKLFF.